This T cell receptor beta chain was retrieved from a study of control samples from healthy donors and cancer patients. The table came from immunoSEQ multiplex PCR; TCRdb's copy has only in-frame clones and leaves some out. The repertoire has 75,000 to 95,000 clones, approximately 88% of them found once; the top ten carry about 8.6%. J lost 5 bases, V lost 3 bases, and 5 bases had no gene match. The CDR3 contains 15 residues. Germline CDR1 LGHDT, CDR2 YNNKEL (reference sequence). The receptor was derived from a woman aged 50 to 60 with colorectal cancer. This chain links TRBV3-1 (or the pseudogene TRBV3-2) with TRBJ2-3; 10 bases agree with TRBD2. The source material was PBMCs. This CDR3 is CASSHSSGGGDTQYF. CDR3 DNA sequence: TGTGCCAGCAGCCACTCTAGCGGGGGCGGAGATACGCAGTATTTT.